This passage covers 21 T cell receptor beta chains from one sample sequenced in a study of blood T cell repertoires in COVID-19. Here immunoSEQ multiplex PCR was the method, and the copy in TCRdb shows in-frame clones only, minus some. The sample consists of roughly 81,000 clones, around 90% of them appearing once. Sequences were obtained from peripheral blood. Receptors were obtained from a middle-aged man with acute or convalescent COVID-19.

The chain has TRBV19 and TRBJ2-5, with D maybe TRBD1 (5 bases). The CDR3 totals 14 residues. With 7 bases removed from V and 3 bases from J, the gap between germline ends came to 15 bases. Looked up from germline, CDR1 is LNHDA and CDR2 is SQIVND (reference sequence). The CDR3 coding sequence is TGTGCCAGTAACCCGGGCAGGGTTGAAGAGACCCAGTACTTC. It encodes CASNPGRVEETQYF.

V usage is TRBV4-1 and J usage is TRBJ1-5; 7 positions match TRBD1. The junction had 8 bases not matched to a gene; V was cut back by 0 bases and J by 0 bases. The CDR3 runs to 18 residues. Germline values: CDR1 MGHRA, CDR2 YSYEKL. CDR3 nucleotides: TGCGCCAGCAGCCAAGATCCTACAGGGGTTTATAGCAATCAGCCCCAGCATTTT. Translation gives CASSQDPTGVYSNQPQHF.

The rearrangement joins TRBV7-3 to TRBJ2-7; 10 bases are shared with TRBD1. Germline values: CDR1 SGHTA, CDR2 FQGTGA. V was clipped by 3 bases and J by 6 bases; unmatched bases: 5. CDR3 length: 14 residues. The CDR3 DNA follows: TGTGCCAGCAGCTTCGGACAGGGGGTGGGCGAGCAGTACTTC. It yields the protein CASSFGQGVGEQYF.

V gene TRBV21-1 combines with J gene TRBJ2-3; the table's TRBD1 call for D was not verified on the DNA. TRBV21-1 is a known pseudogene. CDR3 length: 18 amino acids. The CDR3 protein is CASSKGSSRQDRGDTQYF. The CDR3 nucleotides read TGTGCCAGCAGCAAAGGATCTTCCAGGCAGGACAGGGGAGATACGCAGTATTTT.

V usage is TRBV30 and J usage is TRBJ2-1; 13 bases align to TRBD2. From germline, CDR1 is GTSNPN and CDR2 SVGIG (reference sequence). V lost 1 base, J lost 6 bases, and 6 bases stayed unmatched. This CDR3 contains 16 residues. The CDR3 DNA reads as TGTGCCTGGAGTGGCGGGGGACTAGCGGGACCCAATGAGCAGTTCTTC. Residues: CAWSGGGLAGPNEQFF.

Here the CDR3 reads CASSPLVGAYGYTF. The CDR3 nucleotides read TGCGCCAGCAGCCCGCTGGTGGGAGCATATGGCTACACCTTC. V and J are TRBV4-1 and TRBJ1-2; D is unclear. Germline V gene data show CDR1 as MGHRA and CDR2 as YSYEKL. CDR3 length: 14 residues. Trimming stripped 4 bases from V and 5 bases from J, with 14 bases between.

The rearrangement links TRBV3-1 (or the pseudogene TRBV3-2) to TRBJ2-1; D uncertain. This CDR3 comprises 15 residues. V gave up 0 bases and J gave up 9 bases, with 15 bases separating them. Per germline, CDR1 LGHDT and CDR2 YNNKEL (reference sequence). In DNA form, the CDR3 reads TGTGCCAGCAGCCAAGATGCGGTCGGGTCCCGTGAGCAGTTCTTC. This sequence encodes CASSQDAVGSREQFF.

The V gene is TRBV5-6, the J gene TRBJ2-1; 12 positions agree with TRBD1. The CDR3 is made up of 15 amino acids. Germline V gene data show CDR1 as SGHDT and CDR2 as YYEEEE. V shed 8 bases and J 8 bases; nucleotides not matched to a gene: 11. The CDR3 sequence is CASTLGQGAFDEQFF. The CDR3 coding sequence is TGTGCCAGTACCCTGGGACAGGGGGCTTTTGATGAGCAGTTCTTC.

This chain links TRBV7-8 with TRBJ2-7; 11 bases agree with TRBD2. From germline, CDR1 is SGHVS and CDR2 FQNEAQ. The ends lost 3 bases at V and 0 bases at J; junction bases unmatched: 10. This CDR3 region has 18 residues. This CDR3 reads CASSLFVASGRSSYEQYF. CDR3 bases: TGTGCCAGCAGCTTGTTCGTGGCTAGCGGGAGGTCCTCCTACGAGCAGTACTTC.

This clone was counted once. V is TRBV7-9 and J is TRBJ2-7; 9 bases fit TRBD1. Per germline, CDR1 SEHNR and CDR2 FQNEAQ (reference sequence). The CDR3 runs to 14 residues. The trim removed 5 bases at V and 3 bases at J, leaving 5 bases unmatched. In DNA form, the CDR3 reads TGTGCCAGCAGCCTAGAGGACAGGGGCTACGAGCAGTACTTC. Translation gives CASSLEDRGYEQYF.

V usage is TRBV19 and J usage is TRBJ2-3, with D maybe TRBD2 (6 bases). Germline V gene sequence: CDR1 LNHDA, CDR2 SQIVND (reference sequence). Deletions cut 6 bases from V and 1 base from J, with 23 bases between. The CDR3 covers 18 residues. CDR3 in amino acids: CASSPLGGGTGGTDTQYF. The CDR3 bases are TGTGCCAGTAGCCCCCTTGGTGGCGGGACGGGAGGCACAGATACGCAGTATTTT.

The chain joins TRBV11-3 to TRBJ2-5, with TRBD2 as a possible D gene (5 bases). Trimming took off 2 bases at V and 1 base at J, with 14 bases between the two ends. This CDR3 is 16 amino acids long. CDR1 and CDR2 from the germline V gene are SGHNT and YENEEA. This chain's CDR3 is CASSLIGAAGQETQYF. DNA for the CDR3: TGTGCCAGCAGCTTAATAGGCGCGGCGGGCCAAGAGACCCAGTACTTC. The variable domain in full, with the rest retrieved from reference TRBV11-3 and TRBJ2-5, is EAGVVQSPRYKIIEKKQPVAFWCNPISGHNTLYWYLQNLGQGPELLIRYENEEAVDDSQLPKDRFSAERLKGVDSTLKIQPAELGDSAVYLCASSLIGAAGQETQYFGPGTRLLVL.

The V and J genes are TRBV6-2 or TRBV6-3 and TRBJ2-1, with D possibly TRBD2 on 6 matching bases. V was cut by 5 bases and J by 3 bases, with 11 bases left in between. Germline V CDR1 and CDR2: MNHEY, SVGEGT. The CDR3 length is 14 residues. CDR3 sequence: CASSEGLSYNEQFF. DNA for the CDR3: TGTGCCAGCAGTGAGGGACTTAGCTACAATGAGCAGTTCTTC.

The chain links TRBV6-6 to TRBJ1-4; D is possibly TRBD1 (5 bases). The CDR3 covers 16 residues. Germline V CDR1 and CDR2: MNHNY, SVGAGI (reference sequence). The V end was cut by 0 bases, the J end by 0 bases, with 8 bases between. The CDR3 loop is CASSYSIGATNEKLFF. DNA of the CDR3: TGTGCCAGCAGTTACTCGATAGGGGCAACTAATGAAAAACTGTTTTTT.

The chain joins TRBV28 to TRBJ2-1, with TRBD1 identical over 9 bases. The CDR3 is made up of 15 amino acids. Germline CDR1 and CDR2: MDHEN and SYDVKM. V was pared by 6 bases and J by 6 bases, with 9 bases of the junction left unmatched. The CDR3 protein is CASRPPGTGFNEQFF. In DNA form, the CDR3 reads TGTGCCAGCAGACCCCCCGGGACAGGGTTCAATGAGCAGTTCTTC.

This clone counts as medium-sized. This sequence joins TRBV5-1 and TRBJ2-1; perhaps TRBD1 as D (5 bases). Trimming stripped 0 bases from V and 2 bases from J, with 9 bases between. CDR3 length equals 15 residues. Germline lookup yields CDR1 SGHRS and CDR2 YFSETQ. The CDR3 coding sequence is TGCGCCAGCAGCTTGGAGGGGCTTACCTACAATGAGCAGTTCTTC. Translation: CASSLEGLTYNEQFF.

This rearrangement joins TRBV11-2 to TRBJ2-7; tentatively, D is TRBD1 (5 bases). V lost 1 base, J lost 3 bases, and 10 bases lay in between. Germline V lookup: CDR1 SGHAT, CDR2 FQNNGV. CDR3 length equals 14 residues. The DNA of the CDR3 is TGTGCCAGCAGCTTAGGCAGGGTTGTCTACGAGCAGTACTTC. Protein product: CASSLGRVVYEQYF.

This clone was detected a few times. V gene TRBV5-6 combines with J gene TRBJ1-5, with 8 bases aligning to TRBD1. V was clipped by 1 base and J by 6 bases; unmatched bases: 3. The CDR3 extends over 14 amino acids. Germline V lookup: CDR1 SGHDT, CDR2 YYEEEE. Here the CDR3 reads CASSLTDRAQPQHF. Written as DNA, the CDR3 is TGTGCCAGCAGCTTGACGGACAGGGCTCAGCCCCAGCATTTT.

The chain is built from TRBV5-1 and TRBJ1-1; a possible D gene is TRBD1 (6 bases). The CDR3 totals 13 residues. V was shortened by 4 bases and J by 9 bases, with 16 bases between the two germline ends. Looked up from germline, CDR1 is SGHRS and CDR2 is YFSETQ. CDR3 bases: TGCGCCAGCAGCGACGCTCTAGGACAGCAAGCTTTCTTT. Its protein product is CASSDALGQQAFF.

This chain joins TRBV10-3 and TRBJ2-1; a possible D gene is TRBD2 (6 bases). Trimming cost V 0 bases and J 9 bases, with 12 bases left between them. The CDR3 consists of 14 residues. Germline assignment: CDR1 ENHRY and CDR2 SYGVKD. This CDR3 is CAISESTDYPEQFF. The CDR3 nucleotides read TGTGCCATCAGTGAGTCGACGGACTACCCTGAGCAGTTCTTC.

The chain combines TRBV7-2 with TRBJ1-2, with TRBD1 matching over 10 bases. Trimming took 5 bases from V and 7 from J; bases not matched to a gene: 7. Germline values: CDR1 SGHTA, CDR2 FQGNSA. The CDR3 spans 14 residues. CDR3 residues: CASSPGTGVSGYTF. The CDR3 nucleotides read TGTGCCAGCAGCCCAGGGACAGGGGTTAGTGGCTACACCTTC.